This is a list of T cell receptor beta chains from one sample in a study of blood T cell repertoires in COVID-19. TCRdb's copy holds only in-frame clones and misses some; the assay was immunoSEQ multiplex PCR. The table includes tens of thousands of clones, about 86% detected once. The specimen was peripheral blood. Every receptor here comes from an elderly man with active or convalescent COVID-19. Each CDR3 is given with its conserved first and last residue. The D gene is left open where the match is weak. Clone size is not always given. Where it is, it says once, few, many or a class for expanded clones.

cdr3_aa: CSVGRDTGQYF
cdr3_nt: TGCAGCGTTGGTAGGGACACAGGGCAGTATTTT
v_call: TRBV29-1
d_call: NA
j_call: TRBJ2-3
clone_size: NA

cdr3_aa: CASTRGSGNTIYF
cdr3_nt: TGTGCCAGCACCAGGGGTTCTGGAAACACCATATATTTT
v_call: TRBV6-5
d_call: NA
j_call: TRBJ1-3
clone_size: NA

cdr3_aa: CATSWSYGYTF
cdr3_nt: TGTGCCACCTCTTGGAGCTATGGCTACACCTTC
v_call: TRBV28
d_call: NA
j_call: TRBJ1-2
clone_size: few

cdr3_aa: CASSSSFDSRLSNQPQHF
cdr3_nt: TGTGCCAGTAGTAGCAGTTTCGACAGCCGGCTTAGCAATCAGCCCCAGCATTTT
v_call: TRBV19
d_call: NA
j_call: TRBJ1-5
clone_size: few

cdr3_aa: CASSLGQGIQPQHF
cdr3_nt: TGTGCCAGCAGTTTGGGACAGGGAATTCAGCCCCAGCATTTT
v_call: TRBV28
d_call: TRBD1
j_call: TRBJ1-5
clone_size: NA

cdr3_aa: CASSDWAAEGYTF
cdr3_nt: TGTGCCAGCAGTGATTGGGCAGCGGAGGGCTACACCTTC
v_call: TRBV6-1
d_call: NA
j_call: TRBJ1-2
clone_size: NA

cdr3_aa: CASSPVPGQGADGYTF
cdr3_nt: TGCGCCAGCAGCCCCGTCCCGGGACAGGGGGCGGATGGCTACACCTTC
v_call: TRBV5-1
d_call: TRBD1
j_call: TRBJ1-2
clone_size: NA

cdr3_aa: CASTGQLNQPQHF
cdr3_nt: TGTGCCAGCACGGGACAGCTCAACCAGCCCCAGCATTTT
v_call: TRBV2
d_call: TRBD1
j_call: TRBJ1-5
clone_size: NA

cdr3_aa: CASSELLGGGSATNEKLFF
cdr3_nt: TGTGCCAGCAGTGAATTGTTAGGGGGCGGCTCAGCAACTAATGAAAAACTGTTTTTT
v_call: TRBV2
d_call: TRBD1
j_call: TRBJ1-4
clone_size: once

cdr3_aa: CATWGDGGRMNTEAFF
cdr3_nt: TGTGCCACCTGGGGCGACGGGGGTAGGATGAACACTGAAGCTTTCTTT
v_call: TRBV24-1
d_call: NA
j_call: TRBJ1-1
clone_size: NA

cdr3_aa: CASSSSPTSALETQYF
cdr3_nt: TGTGCCAGCAGCTCCTCCCCGACTAGTGCACTGGAGACCCAGTACTTC
v_call: TRBV7-2
d_call: NA
j_call: TRBJ2-5
clone_size: NA

cdr3_aa: CASSPRTGGGGSPLHF
cdr3_nt: TGTGCCAGCAGTCCCAGGACAGGGGGAGGCGGTTCACCCCTCCACTTT
v_call: TRBV28
d_call: TRBD1
j_call: TRBJ1-6
clone_size: NA

cdr3_aa: CASSWETNTGELFF
cdr3_nt: TGTGCCAGCAGTTGGGAGACCAACACCGGGGAGCTGTTTTTT
v_call: TRBV6-2/TRBV6-3
d_call: NA
j_call: TRBJ2-2
clone_size: NA

cdr3_aa: CASSVAVWSETQYF
cdr3_nt: TGTGCCAGCAGCGTAGCAGTGTGGTCGGAGACCCAGTACTTC
v_call: TRBV9
d_call: NA
j_call: TRBJ2-5
clone_size: NA

cdr3_aa: CASRTQGVVNTEAFF
cdr3_nt: TGTGCCAGCAGGACCCAAGGGGTAGTCAACACTGAAGCTTTCTTT
v_call: TRBV6-5
d_call: NA
j_call: TRBJ1-1
clone_size: NA

cdr3_aa: CASSQRAGTFQTQDTQYF
cdr3_nt: TGCGCCAGCAGCCAGAGGGCCGGGACTTTTCAAACACAAGATACGCAGTATTTT
v_call: TRBV4-1
d_call: NA
j_call: TRBJ2-3
clone_size: NA

cdr3_aa: CASSLGTGDWYEQYF
cdr3_nt: TGCGCCAGCAGCTTGGGGACAGGGGATTGGTACGAGCAGTACTTC
v_call: TRBV5-1
d_call: TRBD1
j_call: TRBJ2-7
clone_size: NA

cdr3_aa: CASSFGHQPEAFF
cdr3_nt: TGTGCCAGCAGCTTTGGACACCAGCCAGAAGCTTTCTTT
v_call: TRBV13
d_call: NA
j_call: TRBJ1-1
clone_size: NA

cdr3_aa: CASSQDRGAPGNTEAFF
cdr3_nt: TGTGCCAGCAGCCAAGATCGGGGGGCACCGGGGAACACTGAAGCTTTCTTT
v_call: TRBV3-1/TRBV3-2
d_call: NA
j_call: TRBJ1-1
clone_size: NA

cdr3_aa: CATSEGGGSANEQFF
cdr3_nt: TGTGCCACCAGTGAAGGAGGGGGCTCCGCGAATGAGCAGTTCTTC
v_call: TRBV24-1
d_call: NA
j_call: TRBJ2-1
clone_size: NA

cdr3_aa: CATSDSDTGELGEQYF
cdr3_nt: TGTGCCACCAGTGATTCCGACACAGGGGAATTAGGCGAGCAGTACTTC
v_call: TRBV24-1
d_call: TRBD1
j_call: TRBJ2-7
clone_size: NA

cdr3_aa: CASSNAQRDTEAFF
cdr3_nt: TGCGCCAGCAGCAACGCGCAGAGGGACACTGAAGCTTTCTTT
v_call: TRBV5-1
d_call: NA
j_call: TRBJ1-1
clone_size: NA

cdr3_aa: CASSVWAGWETQYF
cdr3_nt: TGTGCCAGCAGCGTATGGGCGGGGTGGGAGACCCAGTACTTC
v_call: TRBV9
d_call: NA
j_call: TRBJ2-5
clone_size: NA

cdr3_aa: CASSPRQGRDSGNTIYF
cdr3_nt: TGTGCCAGCTCACCCCGACAAGGACGGGACTCTGGAAACACCATATATTTT
v_call: TRBV18
d_call: NA
j_call: TRBJ1-3
clone_size: NA

cdr3_aa: CAIRLAGASHNEQFF
cdr3_nt: TGTGCCATAAGACTAGCGGGTGCCTCCCACAATGAGCAGTTCTTC
v_call: TRBV10-3
d_call: TRBD2
j_call: TRBJ2-1
clone_size: NA

cdr3_aa: CASSVAHGTAHGYTF
cdr3_nt: TGTGCCAGCAGCGTCGCGCATGGGACAGCACATGGCTACACCTTC
v_call: TRBV9
d_call: TRBD1
j_call: TRBJ1-2
clone_size: NA

cdr3_aa: CASRKGRDNQPQHF
cdr3_nt: TGTGCCAGCAGGAAAGGACGGGATAATCAGCCCCAGCATTTT
v_call: TRBV6-5
d_call: NA
j_call: TRBJ1-5
clone_size: NA

cdr3_aa: CASKSTGVDTQYF
cdr3_nt: TGTGCCAGCAAGTCAACAGGGGTCGATACGCAGTATTTT
v_call: TRBV12-3/TRBV12-4
d_call: TRBD1
j_call: TRBJ2-3
clone_size: NA

cdr3_aa: CASSAWQDNEQFF
cdr3_nt: TGTGCCAGCAGCGCCTGGCAGGACAATGAGCAGTTCTTC
v_call: TRBV7-6
d_call: NA
j_call: TRBJ2-1
clone_size: once

cdr3_aa: CASSQGQGAVQPQHF
cdr3_nt: TGTGCCAGCAGCCAAGGACAGGGGGCGGTTCAGCCCCAGCATTTT
v_call: TRBV28
d_call: TRBD1
j_call: TRBJ1-5
clone_size: NA

cdr3_aa: CASNRVTGELFF
cdr3_nt: TGTGCCAGTAACAGGGTCACCGGGGAGCTGTTTTTT
v_call: TRBV3-1/TRBV3-2
d_call: NA
j_call: TRBJ2-2
clone_size: NA

cdr3_aa: CASSFLLSESTDTQYF
cdr3_nt: TGTGCCAGCAGTTTCCTCCTAAGCGAGAGCACAGATACGCAGTATTTT
v_call: TRBV27
d_call: NA
j_call: TRBJ2-3
clone_size: NA

cdr3_aa: CASSSMTSGTGELFF
cdr3_nt: TGTGCCAGCAGCTCTATGACCTCAGGGACCGGGGAGCTGTTTTTT
v_call: TRBV6-5
d_call: NA
j_call: TRBJ2-2
clone_size: NA

cdr3_aa: CASSRQGSTGELFF
cdr3_nt: TGTGCCAGCAGCCGACAGGGATCGACCGGGGAGCTGTTTTTT
v_call: TRBV3-1/TRBV3-2
d_call: TRBD1
j_call: TRBJ2-2
clone_size: once

cdr3_aa: CASGRGYEQFF
cdr3_nt: TGTGCCAGCGGGCGGGGTTATGAGCAGTTCTTC
v_call: TRBV12-3/TRBV12-4
d_call: NA
j_call: TRBJ2-1
clone_size: NA